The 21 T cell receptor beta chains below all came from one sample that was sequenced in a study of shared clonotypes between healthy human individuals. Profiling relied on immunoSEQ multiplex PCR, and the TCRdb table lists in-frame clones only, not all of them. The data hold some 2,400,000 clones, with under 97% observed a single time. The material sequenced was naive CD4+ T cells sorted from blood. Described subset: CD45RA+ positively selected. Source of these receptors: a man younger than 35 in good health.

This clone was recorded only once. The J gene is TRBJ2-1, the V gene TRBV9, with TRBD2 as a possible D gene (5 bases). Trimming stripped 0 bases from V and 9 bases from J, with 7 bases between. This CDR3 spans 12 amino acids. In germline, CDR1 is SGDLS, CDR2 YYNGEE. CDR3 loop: CASSVVGGEQFF. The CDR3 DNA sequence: TGTGCCAGCAGCGTAGTTGGAGGTGAGCAGTTCTTC.

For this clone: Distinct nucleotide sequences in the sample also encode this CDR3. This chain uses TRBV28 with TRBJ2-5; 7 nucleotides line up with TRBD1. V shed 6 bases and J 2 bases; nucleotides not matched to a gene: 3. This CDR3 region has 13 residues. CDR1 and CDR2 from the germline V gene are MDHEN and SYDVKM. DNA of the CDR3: TGTGCCAGCAGCTCGGGACAGCAAGAGACCCAGTACTTC. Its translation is CASSSGQQETQYF.

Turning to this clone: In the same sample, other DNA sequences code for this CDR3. The chain's CDR3 is CAWSGTGGTEAFF. CDR3 sequence (DNA): TGTGCCTGGAGCGGTACGGGCGGCACTGAAGCTTTCTTT. The chain uses TRBV30 and TRBJ1-1; D is unresolved. The germline V gene encodes CDR1 GTSNPN and CDR2 SVGIG (reference sequence). V shed 3 bases and J shed 4 bases, with 12 bases lying between them. The CDR3 is 13 amino acids.

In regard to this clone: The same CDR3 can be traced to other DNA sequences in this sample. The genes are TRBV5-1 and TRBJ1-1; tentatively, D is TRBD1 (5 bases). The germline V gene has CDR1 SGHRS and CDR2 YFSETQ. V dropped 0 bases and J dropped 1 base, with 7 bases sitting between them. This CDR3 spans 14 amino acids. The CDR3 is CASSLVQGNTEAFF. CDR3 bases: TGCGCCAGCAGCTTGGTGCAGGGGAACACTGAAGCTTTCTTT. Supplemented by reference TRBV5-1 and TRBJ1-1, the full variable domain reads KAGVTQTPRYLIKTRGQQVTLSCSPISGHRSVSWYQQTPGQGLQFLFEYFSETQRNKGNFPGRFSGRQFSNSRSEMNVSTLELGDSALYLCASSLVQGNTEAFFGQGTRLTVV.

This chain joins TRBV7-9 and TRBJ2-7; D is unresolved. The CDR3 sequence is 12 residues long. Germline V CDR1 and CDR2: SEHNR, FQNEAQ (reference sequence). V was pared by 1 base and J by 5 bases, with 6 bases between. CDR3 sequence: CASSLGRDEQYF. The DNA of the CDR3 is TGTGCCAGCAGCTTAGGTCGGGACGAGCAGTACTTC.

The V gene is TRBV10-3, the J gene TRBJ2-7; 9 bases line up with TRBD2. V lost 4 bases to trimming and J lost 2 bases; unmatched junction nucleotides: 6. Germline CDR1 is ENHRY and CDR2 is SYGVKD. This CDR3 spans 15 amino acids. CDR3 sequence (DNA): TGTGCCATCAGTGGGCTTGCGGGGGGGCCCTACGAGCAGTACTTC. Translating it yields CAISGLAGGPYEQYF.

CDR3 protein: CASQSRDLAYEQYF. The DNA of the CDR3 is TGTGCCAGTCAATCGCGGGACCTGGCCTACGAGCAGTACTTC. The J gene is TRBJ2-7, the V gene TRBV5-6; D is perhaps TRBD2 (6 bases). CDR3 size: 14 residues. The V end lost 8 bases, the J end lost 2 bases, and 17 bases lay between the germline ends. In germline, CDR1 is SGHDT, CDR2 YYEEEE.

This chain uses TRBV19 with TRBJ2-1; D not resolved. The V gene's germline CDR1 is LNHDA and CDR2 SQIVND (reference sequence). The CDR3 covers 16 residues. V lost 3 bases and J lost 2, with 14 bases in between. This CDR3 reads CASSITRQPTYNEQFF. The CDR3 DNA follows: TGTGCCAGTAGTATTACCCGGCAACCGACCTACAATGAGCAGTTCTTC.

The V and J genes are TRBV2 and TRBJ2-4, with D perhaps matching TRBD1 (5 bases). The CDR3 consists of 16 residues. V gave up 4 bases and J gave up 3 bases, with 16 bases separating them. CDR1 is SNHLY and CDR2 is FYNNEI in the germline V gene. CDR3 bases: TGTGCCAGCAGTGCACAGGATGCGTTAGGCAAAAACATTCAGTACTTC. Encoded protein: CASSAQDALGKNIQYF.

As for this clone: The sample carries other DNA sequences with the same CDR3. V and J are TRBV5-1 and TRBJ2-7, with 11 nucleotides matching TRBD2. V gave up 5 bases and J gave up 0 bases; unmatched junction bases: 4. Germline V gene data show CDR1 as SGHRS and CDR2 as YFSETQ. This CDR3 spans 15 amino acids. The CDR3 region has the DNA TGCGCCAGCAGGCCCACTAGCGGGAGCTCCTACGAGCAGTACTTC. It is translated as CASRPTSGSSYEQYF. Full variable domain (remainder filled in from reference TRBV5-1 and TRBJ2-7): KAGVTQTPRYLIKTRGQQVTLSCSPISGHRSVSWYQQTPGQGLQFLFEYFSETQRNKGNFPGRFSGRQFSNSRSEMNVSTLELGDSALYLCASRPTSGSSYEQYFGPGTRLTVT.

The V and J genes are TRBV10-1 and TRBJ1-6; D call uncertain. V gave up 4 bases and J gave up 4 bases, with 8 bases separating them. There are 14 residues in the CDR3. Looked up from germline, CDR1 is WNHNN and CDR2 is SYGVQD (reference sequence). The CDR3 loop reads CASSAAGYNSPLHF. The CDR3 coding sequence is TGCGCCAGCAGTGCCGCCGGATATAATTCACCCCTCCACTTT.

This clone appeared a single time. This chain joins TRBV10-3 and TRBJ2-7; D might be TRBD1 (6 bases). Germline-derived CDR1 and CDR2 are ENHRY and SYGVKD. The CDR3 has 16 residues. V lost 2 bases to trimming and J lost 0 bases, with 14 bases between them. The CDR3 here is CAISEARGLRSYEQYF. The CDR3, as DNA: TGTGCCATCAGTGAGGCCAGGGGCCTTCGCTCCTACGAGCAGTACTTC.

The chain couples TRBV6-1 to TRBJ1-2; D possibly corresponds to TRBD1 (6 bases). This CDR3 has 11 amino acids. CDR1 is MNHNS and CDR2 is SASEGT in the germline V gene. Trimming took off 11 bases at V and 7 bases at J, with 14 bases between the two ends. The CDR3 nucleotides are TGTGCCGCACAGGGTCTGGGTGGCTACACCTTC. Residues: CAAQGLGGYTF.

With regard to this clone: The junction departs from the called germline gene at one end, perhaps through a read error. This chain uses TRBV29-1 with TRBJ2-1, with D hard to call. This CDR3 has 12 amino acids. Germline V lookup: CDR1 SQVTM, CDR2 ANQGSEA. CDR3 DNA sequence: TGCAGCGCTGAAACTACCTACAATGAGCAGTTCTTC. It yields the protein CSAETTYNEQFF.

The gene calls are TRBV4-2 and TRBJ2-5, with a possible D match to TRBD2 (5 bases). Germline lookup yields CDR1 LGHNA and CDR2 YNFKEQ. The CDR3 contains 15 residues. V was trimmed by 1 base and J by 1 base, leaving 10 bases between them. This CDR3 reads CASSQGGETQETQYF. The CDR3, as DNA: TGTGCCAGCAGCCAAGGGGGAGAAACCCAAGAGACCCAGTACTTC.

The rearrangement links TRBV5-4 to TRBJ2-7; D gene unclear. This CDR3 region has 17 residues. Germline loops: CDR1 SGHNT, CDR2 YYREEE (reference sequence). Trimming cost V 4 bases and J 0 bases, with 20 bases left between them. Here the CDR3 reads CASSPGPSPPLSYEQYF. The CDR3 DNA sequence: TGTGCCAGCAGCCCAGGACCTTCGCCTCCCCTCTCCTACGAGCAGTACTTC.

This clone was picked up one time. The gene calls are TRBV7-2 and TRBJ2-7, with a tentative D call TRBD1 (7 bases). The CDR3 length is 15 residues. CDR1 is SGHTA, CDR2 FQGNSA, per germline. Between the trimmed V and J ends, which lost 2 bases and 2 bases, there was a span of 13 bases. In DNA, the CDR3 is TGTGCCAGCAGCTTATCATCCAGGGGGGCCTACGAGCAGTACTTC. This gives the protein CASSLSSRGAYEQYF.

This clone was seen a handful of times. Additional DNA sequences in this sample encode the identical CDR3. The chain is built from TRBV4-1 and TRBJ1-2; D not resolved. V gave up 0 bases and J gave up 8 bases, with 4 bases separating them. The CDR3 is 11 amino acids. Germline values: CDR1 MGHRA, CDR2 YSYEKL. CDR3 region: CASSQEGGYTF. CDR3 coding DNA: TGCGCCAGCAGCCAAGAAGGCGGCTACACCTTC.

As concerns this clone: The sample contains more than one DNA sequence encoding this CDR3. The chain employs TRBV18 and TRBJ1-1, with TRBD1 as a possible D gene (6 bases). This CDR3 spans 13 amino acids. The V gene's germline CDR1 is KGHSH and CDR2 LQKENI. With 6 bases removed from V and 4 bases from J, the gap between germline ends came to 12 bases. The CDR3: CASSPKGGTEAFF. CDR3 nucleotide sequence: TGTGCCAGCTCGCCGAAGGGGGGCACTGAAGCTTTCTTT.

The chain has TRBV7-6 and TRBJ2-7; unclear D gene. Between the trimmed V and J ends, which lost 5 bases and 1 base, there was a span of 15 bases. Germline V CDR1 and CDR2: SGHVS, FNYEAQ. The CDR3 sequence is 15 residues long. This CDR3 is CASSPESWFSYEQYF. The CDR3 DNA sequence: TGTGCCAGCAGCCCAGAAAGCTGGTTTTCCTACGAGCAGTACTTC.

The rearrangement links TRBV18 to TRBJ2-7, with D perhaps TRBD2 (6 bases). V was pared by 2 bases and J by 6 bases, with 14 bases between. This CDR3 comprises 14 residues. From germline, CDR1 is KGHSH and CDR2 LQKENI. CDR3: CASSPAGGSFEQYF. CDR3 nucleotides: TGTGCCAGCTCACCAGCCGGGGGATCGTTCGAGCAGTACTTC.